These 9 T cell receptor beta chains were sequenced from one sample in a study of beta chain features in type 1 diabetes. Findings and limits, study-wide: All four CD4+ subsets of Type 1 diabetes patients contained TCRB CDR3s that were moderately but significantly shorter.

The sequenced template was cDNA made from the entire isolated RNA. Clones were sequenced by immunoSEQ multiplex PCR, and TCRdb holds only the in-frame ones, with some missing. Altogether almost 350,000 clones are present, around 9.7% being singletons, with the ten largest covering roughly 1%. Their antigen targets remain unknown. What was sequenced was central memory CD4+ T cells from blood. The receptor set was obtained from a man aged 30 to 39 with type 1 diabetes.

This clone has just one count. This chain joins TRBV30 and TRBJ2-7; weak D call: TRBD2 (6 bases). Germline V gene sequence: CDR1 GTSNPN, CDR2 SVGIG (reference sequence). V was cut by 0 bases and J by 9 bases, with 15 bases left in between. The length of the CDR3 is 13 residues. The CDR3 reads CAWSVERAGGQYF. In DNA, the CDR3 is TGTGCCTGGAGTGTTGAGCGGGCGGGTGGGCAGTACTTC.

Only a few counts were recorded for this clone. This sequence joins TRBV14 and TRBJ1-1; D is possibly TRBD1 (6 bases). Between the trimmed V and J ends, which lost 2 bases and 0 bases, there was a span of 10 bases. The CDR3 totals 15 residues. The germline V gene encodes CDR1 SGHDN and CDR2 FVKESK. CDR3 residues: CASSQQGTMNTEAFF. CDR3 nucleotides: TGTGCCAGCAGCCAACAGGGGACGATGAACACTGAAGCTTTCTTT.

In DNA, the CDR3 is TGTGCAAGTCGCTCATGCCGGGACTCCTCCTACGAGCAGTACTTC. Translating gives CASRSCRDSSYEQYF. This sequence joins TRBV12-2 and TRBJ2-7; the D segment call TRBD2 is taken from the table without a DNA check. TRBV12-2 constitutes a pseudogene. The CDR3 totals 15 residues.

This clone has just a few counts. V gene TRBV7-2 combines with J gene TRBJ1-5, with D perhaps TRBD1 (6 bases). Germline assignment: CDR1 SGHTA and CDR2 FQGNSA. This CDR3 has 16 residues. Deletions cut 5 bases from V and 4 bases from J, with 18 bases between. The CDR3 reads CASSQNAGGVNQPQHF. In DNA, the CDR3 is TGTGCCAGCAGCCAAAACGCGGGGGGCGTGAATCAGCCCCAGCATTTT.

The chain combines TRBV7-2 with TRBJ2-4; the match to TRBD1 covers 10 bases. The CDR3 extends over 15 amino acids. Per germline, CDR1 SGHTA and CDR2 FQGNSA. Losses at the gene ends were 5 bases for V and 6 bases for J; bases not matched to a gene: 7. The CDR3 nucleotides are TGTGCCAGCAGCCGCGACAGGGGGCGCCCAAACATTCAGTACTTC. This encodes CASSRDRGRPNIQYF.

This clone has only a few counts. CDR3 DNA: TGTGCCAGCAGCTTCCAACGGGGGGAGACCCAGTACTTC. The encoded protein is CASSFQRGETQYF. The genes are TRBV7-2 and TRBJ2-5, with D perhaps TRBD2 (6 bases). Trimming stripped 3 bases from V and 5 bases from J, with 10 bases between. The CDR3 has 13 residues. Germline V gene lookup returns CDR1 SGHTA and CDR2 FQGNSA.

This clone was observed a few times. This sequence joins TRBV2 and TRBJ2-2; the D is unclear. CDR1 is SNHLY and CDR2 is FYNNEI in the germline V gene. V lost 3 bases to trimming and J lost 3 bases, with 8 bases between them. The CDR3 is 14 amino acids. The CDR3 protein is CASSDRSHTGELFF. CDR3 in DNA: TGTGCCAGCAGTGACAGGTCCCACACCGGGGAGCTGTTTTTT.

This clone was observed a few times. The chain combines TRBV9 with TRBJ2-2, with a tentative D call TRBD2 (7 bases). Germline CDR1 reads SGDLS; CDR2 reads YYNGEE. There are 15 residues in the CDR3. Trimming pared 3 bases from V and 6 bases from J, leaving 15 bases between. The DNA for the CDR3 is TGTGCCAGCAGCGCCGCTACAGGGAGGGCCGGGGAGCTGTTTTTT. Translated: CASSAATGRAGELFF. Drawing the rest from reference TRBV9 and TRBJ2-2, the complete variable domain is DSGVTQTPKHLITATGQRVTLRCSPRSGDLSVYWYQQSLDQGLQFLIQYYNGEERAKGNILERFSAQQFPDLHSELNLSSLELGDSALYFCASSAATGRAGELFFGEGSRLTVL.

This clone came up a few times. The chain has TRBV15 and TRBJ2-5, with a weak D call TRBD1 (6 bases). The CDR3 runs to 14 residues. Germline-derived CDR1 and CDR2 are LNHNV and YYDKDF (reference sequence). The ends were cut back, 5 bases at V and 4 bases at J, with 14 bases in the middle. The CDR3 DNA reads TGTGCCACCAGCCTAAAACAGGGACGAGAGACCCAGTACTTC. Translating it yields CATSLKQGRETQYF.